A single sample gave rise to the 32 T cell receptor beta chains below, sequenced in a study of blood T cell repertoires in COVID-19. Clones were sequenced by immunoSEQ multiplex PCR, and TCRdb holds only the in-frame ones, with some missing. In the table there are 120,000 to 150,000 clones, 85% of which are singletons. The sequencing sample was made of peripheral blood. All receptors derive from a human donor with acute or convalescent COVID-19. The donor label of this sample is uncertain.

The rearrangement joins TRBV3-1 (or the pseudogene TRBV3-2) to TRBJ1-2; 7 positions match TRBD1. This CDR3 contains 15 residues. In germline, CDR1 is LGHDT, CDR2 YNNKEL (reference sequence). V lost 0 bases, J lost 0 bases, and 1 base stayed unmatched. The CDR3 here is CASSQEDRTNYGYTF. The CDR3 DNA sequence: TGTGCCAGCAGCCAAGAGGACAGGACTAACTATGGCTACACCTTC.

The chain has TRBV27 and TRBJ1-2; TRBD1 is a possible D gene (6 bases). Germline lookup yields CDR1 MNHEY and CDR2 SMNVEV (reference sequence). The CDR3 spans 17 residues. Trimming left V 4 bases short and J 0 bases short, with 18 bases between. CDR3 in amino acids: CASSYRSQGAPNYGYTF. CDR3 bases: TGTGCCAGCAGTTATCGCTCACAGGGAGCGCCTAACTATGGCTACACCTTC.

V and J are TRBV3-1 (or the pseudogene TRBV3-2) and TRBJ2-7; 9 bases match TRBD2. Trimming took 2 bases from V and 9 from J; bases not matched to a gene: 11. The CDR3 sequence is 15 residues long. The germline gives CDR1 LGHDT, CDR2 YNNKEL (reference sequence). The CDR3 DNA follows: TGTGCCAGCAGCCAATCGCGGTCTAGCGGGATGGTGCAGTACGTC. Its translation is CASSQSRSSGMVQYV.

For the CDR3, the DNA is TGCGCCAGCAGCCAACTTACAGGGACTAATGAAAAACTGTTTTTT. Encoded protein: CASSQLTGTNEKLFF. The chain couples TRBV4-3 to TRBJ1-4; a possible D gene is TRBD1 (6 bases). Trimming left V 2 bases short and J 2 bases short, with 9 bases between. The CDR3 is 15 residues long. Looked up from germline, CDR1 is LGHNA and CDR2 is YSLEER.

The chain is built from TRBV10-3 and TRBJ1-1, with 8 bases lining up with TRBD1. Germline V gene data show CDR1 as ENHRY and CDR2 as SYGVKD. The CDR3 runs 14 residues. The trim removed 4 bases at V and 1 base at J, leaving 2 bases unmatched. This chain's CDR3 is CAISATGANTEAFF. The CDR3 DNA is TGTGCCATCAGTGCGACAGGGGCGAACACTGAAGCTTTCTTT.

For the CDR3, the DNA is TGTGCCAGCAGCTTAGCCAGGAACACTGAAGCTTTCTTT. Protein: CASSLARNTEAFF. The genes are TRBV7-9 and TRBJ1-1; the D is unclear. The germline CDR1 and CDR2 sequences are SEHNR and FQNEAQ (reference sequence). The CDR3 is made up of 13 amino acids. V dropped 0 bases and J dropped 1 base, with 3 bases sitting between them.

The CDR3 region is CASRSLQGGELFF. The DNA of the CDR3 is TGCGCCAGCCGCTCCTTACAGGGTGGGGAGCTGTTTTTT. V gene TRBV5-1 combines with J gene TRBJ2-2; TRBD1 is a possible D gene (6 bases). With 7 bases removed from V and 8 bases from J, the gap between germline ends came to 15 bases. This CDR3 is built from 13 residues. The germline gives CDR1 SGHRS, CDR2 YFSETQ.

The chain links TRBV5-8 to TRBJ1-1; D is unclear. Germline CDR1 reads SGHTS; CDR2 reads YDEGEE. The CDR3 totals 12 residues. V was shortened by 4 bases and J by 11 bases, with 15 bases between the two germline ends. Here the CDR3 DNA reads TGTGCCAGCAGCATGGTCGCGGAAGCTGCTTTCTTT. It codes for CASSMVAEAAFF.

The chain carries TRBV28 and TRBJ1-2; D perhaps matches TRBD1 (5 bases). V lost 3 bases and J lost 4, with 12 bases in between. The CDR3 runs 14 residues. Per germline, CDR1 MDHEN and CDR2 SYDVKM. CDR3 DNA sequence: TGTGCCAGCAGTTTTCCAGGGTCAAGCTATGGCTACACCTTC. Translated, it gives CASSFPGSSYGYTF.

The gene calls are TRBV19 and TRBJ1-2; possibly TRBD1 for D (6 bases). Germline lookup yields CDR1 LNHDA and CDR2 SQIVND (reference sequence). V dropped 9 bases and J dropped 6 bases, with 17 bases sitting between them. The CDR3 totals 13 residues. CDR3 protein: CASRDTSRDGYTF. CDR3 in DNA: TGTGCCAGCCGGGACACCTCCCGGGATGGCTACACCTTC.

The V and J genes are TRBV11-2 and TRBJ1-2, with D possibly TRBD1 on 6 matching bases. The ends were cut back, 1 base at V and 4 bases at J, with 13 bases in the middle. The germline V gene encodes CDR1 SGHAT and CDR2 FQNNGV. The CDR3 is 15 residues long. CDR3 loop: CASSLAGGGSYGYTF. The CDR3 DNA sequence: TGTGCCAGCAGCTTAGCGGGGGGGGGCAGCTATGGCTACACCTTC.

This sequence joins TRBV18 and TRBJ2-2; 7 nucleotides match TRBD1. The germline CDR1 and CDR2 sequences are KGHSH and LQKENI. The CDR3 totals 17 residues. V shed 4 bases, J shed 1 base, and the junction held 9 bases outside the gene matches. The CDR3 reads CASSQNTGTVNTGELFF. The CDR3 region has the DNA TGTGCCAGCTCACAAAATACCGGGACAGTGAACACCGGGGAGCTGTTTTTT.

The chain uses TRBV7-2 and TRBJ2-3, with TRBD1 matching 9 bases. Germline V lookup: CDR1 SGHTA, CDR2 FQGNSA. V trimming: 5 bases; J trimming: 3 bases; junction bases outside the gene matches: 6. The CDR3 is 15 residues long. CDR3: CASSPSGQGTDTQYF. CDR3 in DNA: TGTGCCAGCAGCCCTTCGGGACAGGGAACAGATACGCAGTATTTT.

The CDR3 DNA is TGTGCCTGGAGTGCCCCTACACCCAGGGTCACCTTC. This gives the protein CAWSAPTPRVTF. The rearrangement links TRBV30 to TRBJ1-2; maybe TRBD1 (5 bases). The CDR3 loop spans 12 amino acids. V was trimmed by 1 base and J by 13 bases, leaving 16 bases between them. The V gene's germline CDR1 is GTSNPN and CDR2 SVGIG (reference sequence). The entire variable domain, with the rest obtained from reference TRBV30 and TRBJ1-2, is as follows: SQTIHQWPATLVQPVGSPLSLECTVEGTSNPNLYWYRQAAGRGLQLLFYSVGIGQISSEVPQNLSASRPQDRQFILSSKKLLLSDSGFYLCAWSAPTPRVTFGSGTRLTVV.

This sequence joins TRBV5-4 and TRBJ2-5; D perhaps matches TRBD1 (6 bases). V lost 4 bases and J 5 bases, leaving 12 bases between the germline ends. The CDR3 spans 13 residues. Germline CDR1 reads SGHNT; CDR2 reads YYREEE (reference sequence). This chain's CDR3 is CASSSTGTETQYF. CDR3 bases: TGTGCCAGCAGCAGTACAGGGACGGAGACCCAGTACTTC. The entire variable domain, with the rest obtained from reference TRBV5-4 and TRBJ2-5, is as follows: ETGVTQSPTHLIKTRGQQVTLRCSSQSGHNTVSWYQQALGQGPQFIFQYYREEENGRGNFPPRFSGLQFPNYSSELNVNALELDDSALYLCASSSTGTETQYFGPGTRLLVL.

CDR3 sequence reads: CASSSLGHPGAQETQYF. In DNA, the CDR3 is TGCGCCAGCAGCTCCCTAGGTCATCCCGGCGCACAAGAGACCCAGTACTTC. The rearrangement joins TRBV5-1 to TRBJ2-5; D not resolved. V was shortened by 3 bases and J by 2 bases, with 20 bases between the two germline ends. Germline V gene data show CDR1 as SGHRS and CDR2 as YFSETQ. The CDR3 extends over 17 amino acids.

The rearrangement joins TRBV6-2 or TRBV6-3 to TRBJ2-7; D not resolved. Trimming left V 2 bases short and J 9 bases short, with 8 bases between. The germline V gene encodes CDR1 MNHEY and CDR2 SVGEGT. The CDR3 has 11 amino acids. The CDR3 nucleotides are TGTGCCAGCAGTTACGGATCGGGGCAGTACTTC. Protein product: CASSYGSGQYF.

The chain recombines TRBV3-1 (or the pseudogene TRBV3-2) with TRBJ2-7; D is unclear. Per germline, CDR1 LGHDT and CDR2 YNNKEL (reference sequence). Trimming took off 0 bases at V and 3 bases at J, with 9 bases between the two ends. This CDR3 spans 14 amino acids. The CDR3 region has the DNA TGTGCCAGCAGCCAAGATCAGGCAGTCTACGAGCAGTACTTC. It encodes CASSQDQAVYEQYF.

The V call is TRBV10-3, the J call TRBJ2-7; D uncertain. Trimming shortened V by 4 bases and J by 5 bases, and 12 bases separated the two germline ends. In germline, CDR1 is ENHRY, CDR2 SYGVKD. The CDR3 extends over 13 amino acids. The CDR3 sequence: CAISAPPGHEQYV. The CDR3 nucleotides read TGTGCCATCAGTGCTCCTCCAGGCCACGAGCAGTACGTC.

The chain joins TRBV6-5 to TRBJ1-5; D is unresolved. This CDR3 has 13 amino acids. Trimming removed 5 bases from V and 0 bases from J, with 5 bases in between. Germline V gene lookup returns CDR1 MNHEY and CDR2 SVGAGI. The chain's CDR3 is CASSPYSNQPQHF. Here the CDR3 DNA reads TGTGCCAGCAGTCCCTATAGCAATCAGCCCCAGCATTTT.

CDR3: CASSNQAHSNYGYTF. CDR3 sequence (DNA): TGTGCCAGTAGTAATCAGGCCCACTCTAACTATGGCTACACCTTC. The J gene is TRBJ1-2, the V gene TRBV19, with D unclear. The CDR3 runs 15 residues. Germline V gene data show CDR1 as LNHDA and CDR2 as SQIVND (reference sequence). V lost 4 bases, J lost 0 bases, and 12 bases lay in between.

The chain uses TRBV12-5 and TRBJ1-3; a possible D gene is TRBD1 (6 bases). Germline values: CDR1 LGHNT, CDR2 FRNRAP. The CDR3 runs to 16 residues. The V gene lost 2 bases and the J gene lost 4 bases, with 15 bases spanning the gap. CDR3 coding DNA: TGTGCTAGTGGTTTGTCACCAGAAGGGGGAGGAAACACCATATATTTT. It is translated as CASGLSPEGGGNTIYF.

The rearrangement links TRBV27 to TRBJ2-1, with TRBD2 matching over 11 bases. CDR1 is MNHEY and CDR2 is SMNVEV in the germline V gene (reference sequence). With V trimmed by 2 bases and J by 4 bases, 7 bases remained unmatched. The CDR3 spans 17 residues. The CDR3 loop reads CASSLGLAGGLYNEQFF. CDR3 bases: TGTGCCAGCAGTTTAGGCCTAGCGGGAGGCCTGTACAATGAGCAGTTCTTC.

The chain carries TRBV7-2 and TRBJ2-7; 8 bases are a match to TRBD2. The germline V gene encodes CDR1 SGHTA and CDR2 FQGNSA. The junction had 5 bases not matched to a gene; V was cut back by 3 bases and J by 1 base. This CDR3 contains 15 residues. The CDR3 region has the DNA TGTGCCAGCAGCTTCGGCGGGGGGTTATCCTACGAGCAGTACTTC. Translated, it gives CASSFGGGLSYEQYF.

V gene TRBV4-3 combines with J gene TRBJ1-4, with D perhaps TRBD1 (6 bases). Germline assignment: CDR1 LGHNA and CDR2 YSLEER. Trimming removed 0 bases from V and 4 bases from J, with 15 bases in between. The CDR3 is made up of 17 amino acids. CDR3 DNA: TGCGCCAGCAGCCAAGATCTACAGGGTATCGGTAATGAAAAACTGTTTTTT. Its translation: CASSQDLQGIGNEKLFF.

The J gene is TRBJ2-7, the V gene TRBV14, with D possibly matching TRBD2 (6 bases). V lost 1 base and J lost 5, with 18 bases in between. The CDR3 consists of 16 residues. Germline V gives CDR1 SGHDN, CDR2 FVKESK. The CDR3 sequence is CASSQGGISGPHEQYF. CDR3 DNA: TGTGCCAGCAGCCAAGGTGGTATTAGCGGTCCACACGAGCAGTACTTC.

The V and J genes are TRBV24-1 and TRBJ1-3; no reliable D call. The CDR3 loop spans 15 amino acids. Germline V lookup: CDR1 KGHDR, CDR2 SFDVKD. V lost 4 bases and J lost 0, with 9 bases in between. The CDR3 coding sequence is TGTGCCACCAGTGAAGGCGGGGACTCTGGAAACACCATATATTTT. Translation: CATSEGGDSGNTIYF.

The chain employs TRBV25-1 and TRBJ1-5, with D perhaps matching TRBD1 (5 bases). Trimming took off 2 bases at V and 7 bases at J, with 12 bases between the two ends. Germline V gene data show CDR1 as MGHDK and CDR2 as SYGVNS. CDR3 length equals 14 residues. CDR3: CASSENKGHQPQHF. CDR3 sequence (DNA): TGTGCCAGCAGTGAAAACAAGGGGCACCAGCCCCAGCATTTT.

The chain uses TRBV24-1 and TRBJ1-5, with D unresolved. Germline V CDR1 and CDR2: KGHDR, SFDVKD. Trimming took 7 bases from V and 4 from J, leaving 13 bases between them. This CDR3 is built from 14 residues. CDR3 DNA: TGTGCCACCAGACCCGCGGGAGAAAATCAGCCCCAGCATTTT. Translation: CATRPAGENQPQHF.

V usage is TRBV27 and J usage is TRBJ2-3, with 9 bases matching TRBD1. V was clipped by 1 base and J by 8 bases; unmatched bases: 10. This CDR3 is built from 16 residues. Germline CDR1 MNHEY, CDR2 SMNVEV (reference sequence). CDR3 residues: CASSLLGGTGRSTQYF. The CDR3 region has the DNA TGTGCCAGCAGTTTATTAGGAGGGACAGGGAGGAGTACGCAGTATTTT.

The gene calls are TRBV10-3 and TRBJ2-7, with 7 bases fitting TRBD1. Germline-derived CDR1 and CDR2 are ENHRY and SYGVKD. The CDR3 extends over 13 amino acids. With 5 bases clipped from V and 2 bases from J, the junction kept 3 bases outside the gene matches. CDR3 nucleotides: TGTGCCATCAGTAGGGACAGAGCCTACGAGCAGTACGTC. It encodes CAISRDRAYEQYV.

The genes are TRBV7-8 and TRBJ1-5, with TRBD1 as a possible D gene (5 bases). The V end lost 5 bases, the J end lost 4 bases, and 9 bases lay between the germline ends. The CDR3 is made up of 13 amino acids. Germline V CDR1 and CDR2: SGHVS, FQNEAQ. The CDR3 region is CASSLDRNQPQHF. The CDR3 coding sequence is TGTGCCAGCAGCCTTGACAGAAATCAGCCCCAGCATTTT.